The 16 T cell receptor beta chains in this list originate from one sample, sequenced in a study of T cells in Graves' hyperthyroidism and ophthalmopathy. It was RNA transcripts that yielded the amplified TCR beta CDR3 regions. The primer set for the first-round RT-PCR of the TCR CDR3 was HTBI. A single record per CDR3 protein comes from TCRdb applying MiXCR to the multiplex PCR reads. The sample shows about 540,000 distinct CDR3 sequences, around 46% of them seen only once. The source material was peripheral blood or thyroid tissue (not recorded which). The receptors shown here come from a young woman with Graves' hyperthyroidism.

V gene TRBV10-3 combines with J gene TRBJ1-2, with TRBD1 identical over 8 bases. Trimming at V came to 1 base and at J to 6 bases, leaving 4 bases not matched to a gene. Per the germline V gene, CDR1 is ENHRY and CDR2 is SYGVKD. This CDR3 contains 14 residues. CDR3 nucleotides: TGTGCCATCAGTGAGTGGGCAGGGGGCAATGGCTACACCTTC. Amino acid sequence: CAISEWAGGNGYTF.

This clonotype showed up just once. This sequence joins TRBV20-1 and TRBJ1-1, with 9 bases lining up with TRBD1. The length of the CDR3 is 12 residues. Germline V CDR1 and CDR2: DFQATT, SNEGSKA (reference sequence). The J segment lost 5 bases and the V segment lost 6 bases, leaving 4 bases of the junction unmatched. CDR3 loop: CSANDRGTEAFF. In nucleotides, the CDR3 is TGCAGTGCAAACGACAGGGGGACTGAAGCTTTCTTT.

CDR3 sequence reads: CATSDPAGETGELFF. Written as DNA, the CDR3 is TGTGCCACCAGTGACCCGGCTGGCGAGACCGGGGAGCTGTTTTTT. The gene calls are TRBV24-1 and TRBJ2-2; no clear D. V shed 4 bases and J shed 5 bases, with 13 bases lying between them. Germline V lookup: CDR1 KGHDR, CDR2 SFDVKD. This CDR3 has 15 amino acids.

Ten or more counts support this clonotype. The J gene is TRBJ1-5, the V gene TRBV19, with D unresolved. This CDR3 has 13 amino acids. Germline loops: CDR1 LNHDA, CDR2 SQIVND (reference sequence). Trimming left V 3 bases short and J 6 bases short, with 9 bases between. The CDR3 is CASSIREGQPQHF. The CDR3 coding sequence is TGTGCCAGTAGTATCCGGGAGGGTCAGCCCCAGCATTTT. Based on the CDR3 plus reference TRBV19 and TRBJ1-5, the full variable domain is DGGITQSPKYLFRKEGQNVTLSCEQNLNHDAMYWYRQDPGQGLRLIYYSQIVNDFQKGDIAEGYSVSREKKESFPLTVTSAQKNPTAFYLCASSIREGQPQHFGDGTRLSIL.

The chain combines TRBV2 with TRBJ2-2; D not certain. CDR3 length equals 12 residues. CDR1 and CDR2 (germline): SNHLY, FYNNEI. V was trimmed by 4 bases and J by 6 bases, leaving 6 bases between them. CDR3 protein: CASSVGPGELFF. DNA of the CDR3: TGTGCCAGCAGTGTAGGACCCGGGGAGCTGTTTTTT.

V is TRBV2 and J is TRBJ1-2, with D possibly matching TRBD1 (5 bases). The V and J ends lost 3 bases and 3 bases respectively, with 26 bases between them. CDR3 length: 19 amino acids. CDR1 is SNHLY and CDR2 is FYNNEI in the germline V gene. The CDR3 region has the DNA TGTGCCAGCAGTGATGGCCCCGTGGGGGGTGATTGGCGATACTATGGCTACACCTTC. Amino acid sequence: CASSDGPVGGDWRYYGYTF.

This clonotype was recorded a few times. Germline and junction disagree at one end, which may indicate a read error. The chain carries TRBV11-1 and TRBJ1-2, with D perhaps matching TRBD1 (6 bases). The CDR3 totals 15 residues. The germline CDR1 and CDR2 sequences are SGHAT and FQDESV (reference sequence). Here the CDR3 DNA reads TGCGCCAGCAGCCAAGGAACAGGGACCAACTATGGCTACACCTTC. Translating it yields CASSQGTGTNYGYTF.

This clonotype was recorded a few times. The chain couples TRBV7-2 to TRBJ1-1; TRBD1 is a possible D gene (6 bases). This CDR3 contains 18 residues. V was clipped by 1 base and J by 5 bases, with 23 bases between them. Per the germline V gene, CDR1 is SGHTA and CDR2 is FQGNSA. CDR3 sequence: CASSLVWGGYGKRTEAFF. The DNA for the CDR3 is TGTGCCAGCAGCTTAGTTTGGGGGGGCTACGGGAAGCGGACTGAAGCTTTCTTT.

V and J are TRBV29-1 and TRBJ1-2; D gene uncertain. V was clipped by 7 bases and J by 1 base, with 10 bases between them. The CDR3 runs to 12 residues. Germline CDR1 reads SQVTM; CDR2 reads ANQGSEA. CDR3 in DNA: TGCAGCGCCGAGGGAAGTAACTATGGCTACACCTTC. Residues: CSAEGSNYGYTF. The full variable domain, its missing parts supplied by reference TRBV29-1 and TRBJ1-2, is SAVISQKPSRDICQRGTSLTIQCQVDSQVTMMFWYRQQPGQSLTLIATANQGSEATYESGFVIDKFPISRPNLTFSTLTVSNMSPEDSSIYLCSAEGSNYGYTFGSGTRLTVV.

This clonotype was counted a few times. The chain employs TRBV29-1 and TRBJ2-5; D unresolved. V was trimmed by 7 bases and J by 0 bases, leaving 9 bases between them. CDR1 is SQVTM and CDR2 is ANQGSEA in the germline V gene. The CDR3 contains 12 residues. CDR3 residues: CSGLRDQETQYF. DNA of the CDR3: TGCAGCGGCCTACGGGACCAAGAGACCCAGTACTTC.

In this sample, this clonotype turned up a few times. The V and J genes are TRBV12-3 or TRBV12-4 and TRBJ1-1, with D possibly being TRBD1 (6 bases). Trimming took 1 base from V and 5 from J, leaving 14 bases between them. The CDR3 is 15 amino acids. CDR3 residues: CASSLGRGRGTEAFF. CDR3 DNA sequence: TGTGCCAGCAGTTTAGGAAGGGGGAGAGGGACTGAAGCTTTCTTT.

Points on this clonotype: A read error may explain this, as a much larger clone is one base away. The chain is built from TRBV9 and TRBJ1-6; the D is unclear. Trimming left V 0 bases short and J 6 bases short, with 7 bases between. The CDR3 sequence is 14 residues long. CDR1 is SGDLS and CDR2 is YYNGEE in the germline V gene. CDR3 residues: CASSVGRFNSPLHF. The CDR3 bases are TGTGCCAGCAGCGTAGGTCGGTTTAATTCACCCCTCCACTTT.

This rearrangement joins TRBV5-1 to TRBJ2-7, with 9 bases lining up with TRBD1. The ends lost 1 base at V and 5 bases at J; junction bases unmatched: 4. This CDR3 has 14 amino acids. Germline lookup yields CDR1 SGHRS and CDR2 YFSETQ. The CDR3 DNA reads TGCGCCAGCAGCTTGTCTCGGACAGGGGACGAGCAGTACTTC. It is translated as CASSLSRTGDEQYF. Combining the CDR3 with reference TRBV5-1 and TRBJ2-7 gives the whole variable domain KAGVTQTPRYLIKTRGQQVTLSCSPISGHRSVSWYQQTPGQGLQFLFEYFSETQRNKGNFPGRFSGRQFSNSRSEMNVSTLELGDSALYLCASSLSRTGDEQYFGPGTRLTVT.

The V call is TRBV7-2, the J call TRBJ1-5; perhaps TRBD1 as D (6 bases). V was shortened by 1 base and J by 1 base, with 23 bases between the two germline ends. The germline V gene has CDR1 SGHTA and CDR2 FQGNSA. CDR3 length equals 20 residues. CDR3 sequence reads: CASSLVGERARGPSNQPQHF. The CDR3 coding sequence is TGTGCCAGCAGCTTAGTTGGCGAGAGAGCCAGGGGACCAAGCAATCAGCCCCAGCATTTT.

This clonotype appeared a single time. The chain uses TRBV10-3 and TRBJ2-6; TRBD2 might be the D (6 bases). The germline CDR1 and CDR2 sequences are ENHRY and SYGVKD. V was trimmed by 8 bases and J by 4 bases, leaving 15 bases between them. The CDR3 sequence is 15 residues long. DNA for the CDR3: TGTGCCATCGGGCTAGCGAACACCGGGGCCAACGTCCTGACTTTC. It translates to CAIGLANTGANVLTF.

The chain joins TRBV7-2 to TRBJ2-7; 9 bases are a match to TRBD1. Germline assignment: CDR1 SGHTA and CDR2 FQGNSA. The CDR3 runs 13 residues. The V gene end was trimmed by 6 bases and the J gene end by 6 bases; junction bases not matched to a gene: 6. CDR3 sequence: CASRPGQGLEQYF. The CDR3 nucleotides are TGTGCCAGCAGGCCGGGACAGGGACTCGAGCAGTACTTC. Based on the CDR3 plus reference TRBV7-2 and TRBJ2-7, the full variable domain is GAGVSQSPSNKVTEKGKDVELRCDPISGHTALYWYRQSLGQGLEFLIYFQGNSAPDKSGLPSDRFSAERTGGSVSTLTIQRTQQEDSAVYLCASRPGQGLEQYFGPGTRLTVT.